The present T cell receptor (beta chain) was sequenced within a study of OX40 agonist ivuxolimab in advanced cancers. Study outcomes and limitations: On average, a greater number of expanded clones characterised CD8+ T cells relative to CD4+.

The V gene end was trimmed by 6 bases and the J gene end by 10 bases; junction bases not matched to a gene: 16. The CDR3 extends over 15 amino acids. Germline CDR1 is KGHSH and CDR2 is LQKENI. Points on this clone: The antigen is undetermined.

Assay: immunoSEQ multiplex PCR; the TCRdb copy retains only in-frame clones and omits some. The sample records 70,000 or so clones, about three quarters being singletons. The chain is built from TRBV18 and TRBJ2-3, with TRBD2 identical over 7 bases. The origin of this receptor is an adult with an advanced solid tumor such as melanoma, head and neck, liver or kidney cancer. The sample in question was CD4+ or CD8+ T cells sorted from blood, obtained in a trial of the OX40 agonist ivuxolimab. The CDR3 coding sequence is TGTGCCAGCTCCCAGGGCCAGACTAGCACTAATGCGCAGTATTTT. It is translated as CASSQGQTSTNAQYF.